These 5 T cell receptor beta chains were all obtained from the same sample, sequenced in a study of human T cells and chemical hapten exposure. This sample's time point: pre-sensitization, week 0. Treatment reported: therapeutic diphenylcyclopropenone sensitization with weekly scalp DPC. MiXCR, run by TCRdb on the RACE reads, gives a single entry per CDR3 protein. The sample includes about 92,000 distinct CDR3 sequences, roughly a tenth of them seen just once. The sequenced sample was whole blood, obtained in connection with sensitization to the hapten diphenylcyclopropenone (DPC). These receptors all come from a woman aged 40 to 50 with alopecia areata. Some clones in this sample may be carry-over from other donors' samples.

This clonotype was picked up a small number of times. The gene calls are TRBV5-1 and TRBJ1-4; 9 bases map to TRBD1. In germline, CDR1 is SGHRS, CDR2 YFSETQ. Trimming at V came to 2 bases and at J to 2 bases, leaving 7 bases not matched to a gene. This CDR3 is 17 amino acids long. CDR3 sequence reads: CASSLQTGTGTNEKLFF. CDR3 DNA: TGCGCCAGCAGCTTACAGACCGGGACAGGGACTAATGAAAAACTGTTTTTT.

As DNA, the CDR3 is TGTGCCAGCTCACCGCCGGAGGAGTACGAAGCTTTCTTT. It is translated as CASSPPEEYEAFF. The rearrangement uses TRBV18 and TRBJ1-1; D uncertain. Trimming stripped 3 bases from V and 8 bases from J, with 13 bases between. CDR1 KGHSH and CDR2 LQKENI come from the germline V gene. The CDR3 runs 13 residues.

The V gene is TRBV10-1, the J gene TRBJ1-6; perhaps TRBD1 as D (5 bases). The V end was cut by 5 bases, the J end by 7 bases, with 12 bases between. CDR3 length equals 14 residues. Germline V lookup: CDR1 WNHNN, CDR2 SYGVQD (reference sequence). The CDR3 DNA is TGCGCCAGCAGTACGGGACTCCTCAATTCACCCCTCCACTTT. It is translated as CASSTGLLNSPLHF.

This clonotype was counted at least ten times. The V call is TRBV7-2, the J call TRBJ2-3; D is possibly TRBD1 (6 bases). The germline V gene has CDR1 SGHTA and CDR2 FQGNSA. CDR3 length: 15 residues. V lost 5 bases, J lost 6 bases, and 18 bases lay in between. CDR3 in amino acids: CASSLQALGADTQYF. The CDR3 region has the DNA TGTGCCAGCAGCCTTCAGGCTTTGGGGGCCGATACGCAGTATTTT.

The rearrangement joins TRBV28 to TRBJ2-5; 9 bases are shared with TRBD1. The CDR3 has 16 residues. V was clipped by 3 bases and J by 5 bases; unmatched bases: 10. The germline V gene has CDR1 MDHEN and CDR2 SYDVKM. The CDR3 here is CASSFLQKQGAETQYF. The DNA for the CDR3 is TGTGCCAGCAGTTTCCTACAAAAACAGGGGGCTGAGACCCAGTACTTC.